This TCR beta chain was observed in a study of long-term antiretroviral therapy in people with HIV. General study points: Blood obtained between about 2004 and 2018 may reflect older ART regimens. The clones with expansion before ART were dominant in the repertoire at all time points. HIV repertoires spanned narrower CDR3 length ranges than controls.

In this sample, this clone turned up once. Antigen unknown. V was shortened by 2 bases and J by 4 bases, with 14 bases between the two germline ends. This CDR3 region has 15 residues. The germline V gene has CDR1 LNHDA and CDR2 SQIVND (reference sequence). The run of the v3.0 immunoSEQ assay was at survey level. For every sample, sequencing targeted about 35,000-55,000 T-cell genomes. This table comes from immunoSEQ multiplex PCR, and its TCRdb copy is limited to in-frame clones, with some not included. This table has approximately 47,000 clones, around 84% appearing once. The genes are TRBV19 and TRBJ1-1; D remains unclear. This specimen was unsorted PBMCs, taken 0.8 years after starting antiretroviral therapy. The TCR sequence derives from a woman under 30 with HIV. Here the CDR3 DNA reads TGTGCCAGTAGTATATTCGCAGGCCGTTCCACTGAAGCTTTCTTT. Translated, it gives CASSIFAGRSTEAFF.